Sequencing of this TCR beta chain was carried out in a study of shared clonotypes between healthy human individuals. Turning to the study itself: Donors had three CD4 naive, three CD4 memory, two CD8 naive and one CD8 memory plate apiece. General study points: A reduction in generation probabilities was seen for non-shared clonotypes relative to those shared by all four donors.

From germline, CDR1 is SGHKS and CDR2 YYEKEE (reference sequence). Trimming removed 4 bases from V and 6 bases from J; junction bases left unmatched: 3. CDR3 size: 13 residues. All participating donors were Caucasian adults from Nashville, Tennessee. The table lists this clone with a count of one. Its antigen is not known. Produced via immunoSEQ multiplex PCR; TCRdb's table is partial and in-frame only. The sample yields about 1,500,000 clones, around 95% seen once. The sample was naive CD4+ T cells sorted from blood. Subset: CD45RA+ positively selected. This TCR was recovered from a man aged 30 to 39 in good health. The rearrangement joins TRBV5-5 to TRBJ1-1; 10 positions agree with TRBD1. CDR3 DNA: TGTGCCAGCAGCCCGACAGGGGGCTCTGAAGCTTTCTTT. This encodes CASSPTGGSEAFF.